The entry that follows covers one T cell receptor (beta chain) sequence. Its antigen has not been determined. Per-base quality was not reported, and no clone a single base away is much larger than it. The donors were 40 or so Caucasian individuals from Russia, aged roughly 6 to 100 years, who were systemically healthy. Each donor gave 8.5 to 10 milliliters of peripheral blood, collected into EDTA-treated Vacutainer tubes. Ficoll-Paque density-gradient centrifugation was used to isolate PBMCs, with at least 6 million obtained per sample. Total RNA, at least 6 micrograms per sample, was extracted from PBMCs with Trizol reagent. For every donor, flow cytometry on a PBMC aliquot measured the percentage of naive CD45RAhigh/CD27high T cells. The data derive from a study of blood T cells in healthy people across ages (dated by TCRdb to between 2015 and 2016). Turning to the overall study: Template switching captured roughly one uniquely barcoded TCR beta cDNA molecule per two T cells in model experiments. To track age-related changes in TCR beta repertoire diversity, the study relied on deep sequencing normalized with unique cDNA molecular identifiers. The donors were divided into four age groups: young (average around 16 years), middle-aged (around 41), aged (approximately 62) and long-lived (about 84). To avoid experimental bias, donors of different ages were distributed randomly across sequencing lanes. For two donors (one aged 18 to 29 and one aged 80 or older), the study analyzed two additional independent replicas of 1 million unique cDNA reads from the same blood draw. The full study reports these points: As age increased, observed TCR beta diversity per million T cells dropped in a roughly linear way, and a significant reduction was already evident by age 40. Compared with the aged group, the long-lived group had more naive CD4+ T cells, fewer expanded clones and increased TCR diversity, a pattern suggesting age selection. Total diversity estimates from one million sequenced T cells were considered lower bounds and underestimates. Because donor CMV infection status was unknown, age-related changes in expanded clonotypes were potentially confounded. A strong correlation was found between observed TCR beta diversity and the percentage of naive T cells measured by flow cytometry. Bulk unsorted PBMC profiling prevented conclusive comparison of naive and antigen-experienced compartments.

The V and J ends are trimmed by 3 bases and 10 bases, leaving 16 bases between them. CDR3 length: 13 amino acids, cysteine to phenylalanine. This entry keeps only the CDR3 DNA: 39 bases, framed from base 1. Via the germline V gene (reference sequence), CDR1 is SSHAT and CDR2 FNYEAQ. Library construction relied on 5' RACE. Sequencing instrument: Illumina HiSeq 2500. The second PCR ran for about 6 to 11 cycles and used a J-beta primer mix along with a sample-barcoded 5' primer. A template-switch 5' adaptor carrying 12 random nucleotides introduced a unique molecular identifier onto each TCR beta cDNA molecule. At least 3 million CDR3-containing paired-end reads were obtained from each sample. All of the RNA was converted into first-strand cDNA using the Mint cDNA synthesis kit, with a TRBC-specific oligonucleotide serving as the primer. After uracil-DNA glycosylase treatment, a first 18-cycle PCR used universal primers M1SS and BC2_uni_R on all cDNA. Under the source paper's analysis protocol: For normalization, 1 million high-quality reads were randomly selected from each sample, with every read carrying a distinct molecular identifier. Instead of being binned into consensus sequences, reads with shared molecular identifiers were discarded. CDR3 identification, clonotype clustering and error correction used MiTCR with a Q25 quality threshold and the strictest error-elimination algorithm. A nonparametric unseen species model with Euler transformation was used to estimate lower-bound total TCR beta diversity. TCRdb applied fastp at Q25 and MiXCR to the public reads, then kept only in-frame beta chains. Each CDR3 protein gets just one entry, which takes the most common genes and DNA from the rows behind it. None of the V and J calls come from the authors' own analysis; TCRdb made them. This sample gives roughly 1,500,000 distinct CDR3 sequences in total; around 35% of them show up just once. The ten top clones hold roughly 10% of the sample.

This clonotype was sampled from a woman aged 25 to 39 in good health. This chain is built from TRBV7-7 and TRBJ2-7; a tentative D match to TRBD1 spans 6 bases. Sequencing used blood. The CDR3 has the sequence CASSFQRGRLQYF. The nucleotide sequence is TGTGCCAGCAGCTTTCAGAGGGGGAGACTTCAGTACTTC.